This T cell receptor beta chain is drawn from a study of cytotoxic CD8 clonotypes in ibrutinib-treated CLL (dated by TCRdb to the early 2020s). About the investigation overall: The cohort had about ten relapsed/refractory and approximately 15 treatment-naive patients; 17 to 18 were IGHV unmutated. Responses were partial in about 25 patients and complete in 2; after median approximately 69 months follow-up, about 14 stayed in remission and some twelve progressed. The response samples were drawn at a median of approximately 11 months into treatment, with a range of about 6 to 40 months. Longitudinal samples were available for 26 of the 86 trial participants. All remission and progressive disease samples were collected while patients were still receiving ibrutinib. Cryopreserved peripheral blood mononuclear cells were collected before treatment, at response, and at either disease progression or sustained remission. On average, each sample yielded 250,000 to 300,000 productive templates and about 95,000 productive rearrangements.

The time point label on this specimen signifies: progressive disease on ibrutinib. Approximately 2 micrograms of genomic DNA were extracted from cryopreserved PBMCs for TCR beta library preparation. Longitudinal blood samples from CLL patients receiving ibrutinib monotherapy were subjected to high-throughput TCR beta sequencing. The patients took part in an open-label, single-center phase 2 trial of ibrutinib monotherapy. The germline V gene supplies CDR1 MGHRA and CDR2 YSYEKL. The CDR3, from cysteine to phenylalanine, totals 15 residues. CDR3 DNA only is kept here, 45 bases in frame from base 1. V lost 5 bases and J lost 4 bases, and the count of bases not matched to a germline gene is 7. A MiSeq instrument was used for deep resolution sequencing, which targeted depths ranging from 1 in 1 million up to 1 in 200,000 T cells, with coverage averaging 10x for each clonotype. The immunoSEQ hsTCRB Kit was used to generate the TCR beta libraries. Processing in the source paper ran as follows. Data were analyzed with ImmunoSEQ Data Assistant and ImmunoSEQ Analyzer, with V, D and J genes assigned per IMGT definitions. Clonality, with values ranging from 0 to 1, was calculated as one minus the normalized Shannon entropy of productive rearrangement frequencies. Public clonotype analysis was restricted to overrepresented clonotypes comprising at least 0.05% of each patient's repertoire. Approximately 12 age-matched healthy donor repertoires from immuneACCESS were used as controls for clonality. TCRdb limited this immuneACCESS table to in-frame rearrangements with V and J called. A share of clones is missing; checked studies link under half to unresolved V genes, and the rest is unexplained. Clonal size and the V and J genes are those of that table, whereas D and trimming came from the DNA. Within this sample are about 160,000 clones, with more than 70% of them counted one time only. The biggest ten clones account for about 3% of the sample.

This clone showed up just once. The antigen it binds to is not known. Base qualities were left out, and no much larger clone turns up one base away. General findings and caveats noted by the study authors: Sustained-remission and progressing patients did not have matched sampling times, and lymph node repertoires were not examined. Public clonotypes were rare and either shrank or stayed stable during treatment, and the rise in clonality at ibrutinib response reflected expansion of private clonotypes. Clonality rose at ibrutinib response, remained stable during sustained remission, and dropped back toward baseline at progression. At baseline, clonality was higher than in age-matched healthy donors and showed a strong correlation with circulating CD8+ T-cell counts.

This receptor was obtained from a human donor with chronic lymphocytic leukemia. The specimen comprised PBMCs, sampled at disease progression, from a patient treated with ibrutinib. The V and J segments used are TRBV4-1 and TRBJ1-4; TRBD1 aligns with 7 central bases. The nucleotides are TGCGCCAGCAGCTTTCGGACAGGCCTTAATGAAAAACTGTTTTTT. This yields the protein CASSFRTGLNEKLFF.